This T cell receptor beta chain originates from a study of shared clonotypes between healthy human individuals. V lost 5 bases and J lost 6; bases outside the gene matches: 7. CDR1 and CDR2 from the germline V gene are SNHLY and FYNNEI. The CDR3 is 14 amino acids. The method was immunoSEQ multiplex PCR; TCRdb's version includes in-frame clones alone and lacks a portion of them. The repertoire holds about 1 million clones, with roughly 80% as singletons. The J gene is TRBJ1-2, the V gene TRBV2, with 9 bases that match TRBD1. Sequencing was performed on memory CD4+ T cells sorted from blood. This sample's subset: CD45RA-negative fraction. The source of this sequence is a man between 18 and 29 years old in good health. The CDR3 protein is CASSSTGGTHGYTF. The CDR3 DNA sequence: TGTGCCAGCAGTTCGACAGGGGGTACCCATGGCTACACCTTC.